Listed below are T cell receptor beta chains from one sample, sequenced in a study of cytomegalovirus exposure and HLA in healthy donors. Assay: immunoSEQ multiplex PCR; the TCRdb copy retains only in-frame clones and omits some. The data show under 150,000 clones, with 70% to 85% seen just once and approximately 3% held by the top ten. Sequencing was performed on PBMCs. The receptors stem from a male donor in good health and CMV-seronegative. CDR3s include the opening cysteine and the closing phenylalanine or tryptophan. D genes are given only for firm matches. Size is stated for part of the rows, as once, few or many counts, or as a class when the clone is expanded.

d_call j_call cdr3_length clone_size v_call cdr3_aa cdr3_nt
NA TRBJ1-2 15 NA TRBV6-6 CASSSGTFINYGYTF TGTGCCAGCAGCTCCGGGACATTCATTAACTATGGCTACACCTTC
NA TRBJ2-7 16 NA TRBV19 CASSAWAGTVSYEQYF TGTGCCAGTAGTGCGTGGGCGGGGACAGTCTCCTACGAGCAGTACTTC
NA TRBJ2-3 12 NA TRBV28 CASSPVQDTQYF TGTGCCAGCAGCCCCGTACAAGATACGCAGTATTTT
TRBD2 TRBJ2-7 15 NA TRBV7-2 CASIKTSGRIYEQYF TGTGCCAGCATCAAGACTAGCGGCCGAATTTACGAGCAGTACTTC
NA TRBJ2-7 14 NA TRBV11-1 CASSLRRDSYEQYF TGTGCCAGCAGCTTACGGCGGGACTCCTACGAGCAGTACTTC
TRBD1 TRBJ1-2 13 NA TRBV18 CASSEGTDYGYTF TGTGCCAGCTCCGAGGGGACAGACTATGGCTACACCTTC
NA TRBJ2-1 11 NA TRBV28 CASSPTDEQFF TGTGCCAGCAGCCCTACCGATGAGCAGTTCTTC
NA TRBJ1-4 14 NA TRBV5-6 CASSLDIVNEKLFF TGTGCCAGCAGCTTGGACATTGTTAATGAAAAACTGTTTTTT
NA TRBJ2-5 16 NA TRBV9 CASSVEQGRMEETQYF TGTGCCAGCAGCGTAGAGCAGGGAAGAATGGAGGAGACCCAGTACTTC
NA TRBJ1-1 13 NA TRBV7-9 CSSSLEQYTEAFF TGTTCCAGCAGCTTAGAACAGTACACTGAAGCTTTCTTT
NA TRBJ2-5 17 NA TRBV5-4 CASSLGGPATSQETQYF TGTGCCAGCAGCTTGGGAGGGCCAGCTACTTCCCAAGAGACCCAGTACTTC
TRBD1 TRBJ2-1 14 once TRBV9 CASCTGAGDNEQFF TGTGCCAGCTGTACAGGGGCGGGCGACAATGAGCAGTTCTTC
NA TRBJ2-3 14 NA TRBV11-2 CASSLSNDYQTQYF TGTGCCAGCAGCTTATCCAATGACTACCAAACGCAGTATTTT
NA TRBJ1-2 15 few TRBV6-5 CASSYSGEGIYGYTF TGTGCCAGCAGTTACAGTGGGGAGGGGATCTATGGCTACACCTTC
NA TRBJ2-3 14 few TRBV6-5 CASKVQGSTDTQYF TGTGCCAGCAAGGTGCAGGGGAGCACAGATACGCAGTATTTT
NA TRBJ2-7 18 NA TRBV14 CASSQVFTPRLDAVEQYF TGTGCCAGCAGCCAAGTCTTCACCCCCAGACTAGATGCCGTCGAGCAGTACTTC
NA TRBJ1-1 14 NA TRBV7-9 CASSLARVNTEAFF TGTGCCAGCAGCTTAGCGCGTGTGAACACTGAAGCTTTCTTT
TRBD1 TRBJ2-7 12 NA TRBV28 CASSLGQGEQYF TGTGCCAGCAGTTTGGGACAGGGCGAGCAGTACTTC
NA TRBJ1-6 14 NA TRBV6-5 CASSLAGNNSPLHF TGTGCCAGCAGTTTAGCAGGGAATAATTCACCCCTCCACTTT
NA TRBJ2-2 14 NA TRBV6-1 CASTRTKNTGELFF TGTGCCAGCACAAGGACAAAGAACACCGGGGAGCTGTTTTTT
TRBD2 TRBJ2-1 16 few TRBV6-1 CASSEHRTSDVDEQFF TGTGCCAGCAGTGAACATAGGACTAGCGACGTCGATGAGCAGTTCTTC
TRBD2 TRBJ2-3 15 NA TRBV5-4 CASSSGGLASDTQYF TGTGCCAGCAGCTCAGGGGGACTAGCCTCAGATACGCAGTATTTT
TRBD1 TRBJ2-1 16 NA TRBV11-2 CASSPTGTGTYNEQFF TGTGCCAGCAGCCCCACCGGGACAGGCACCTACAATGAGCAGTTCTTC
NA TRBJ2-5 14 once TRBV19 CASSISQNGETQYF TGTGCCAGTAGTATCTCGCAAAACGGGGAGACCCAGTACTTC
NA TRBJ1-5 14 NA TRBV6-5 CASSYSRGFQPQHF TGTGCCAGCAGTTACTCACGGGGGTTTCAGCCCCAGCATTTT
TRBD1 TRBJ2-5 14 once TRBV28 CASSSTGTGKTQYF TGTGCCAGCAGTTCGACCGGGACAGGAAAGACCCAGTACTTC
NA TRBJ2-1 15 NA TRBV15 CATSREGGAYNEQFF TGTGCCACCAGCAGAGAAGGGGGGGCCTACAATGAGCAGTTCTTC
TRBD2 TRBJ2-1 17 NA TRBV7-2 CASSRPILSGDTNEQFF TGTGCCAGCAGCCGTCCGATTTTGAGCGGGGATACCAATGAGCAGTTCTTC
NA TRBJ2-7 14 NA TRBV7-9 CASSLQTEQGEQYF TGTGCCAGCAGCTTGCAGACGGAGCAGGGGGAGCAGTACTTC
NA TRBJ1-1 12 NA TRBV19 CASRGAYTEAFF TGTGCCAGTAGGGGGGCGTATACTGAAGCTTTCTTT
TRBD1 TRBJ1-1 14 NA TRBV7-2 CASSLRQGRGEAFF TGTGCCAGCAGCCTTAGACAGGGACGGGGGGAAGCTTTCTTT
NA TRBJ2-3 11 few TRBV29-1 CSVGPSRTQYF TGCAGCGTTGGACCCAGCAGGACGCAGTATTTT
TRBD1 TRBJ1-6 13 once TRBV7-9 CSVYRGENSPLHF TGTTCCGTTTACAGGGGAGAAAATTCACCCCTCCACTTT
NA TRBJ1-3 15 few TRBV4-3 CASSQTSGTGNTIYF TGCGCCAGCAGCCAAACGTCAGGGACAGGAAACACCATATATTTT
TRBD2 TRBJ2-5 16 NA TRBV7-9 CSSSLEWRGGQETQYF TGTTCCAGCAGCTTAGAATGGCGGGGGGGCCAAGAGACCCAGTACTTC
NA TRBJ1-1 15 NA TRBV4-1 CASSTWGGPNTEAFF TGCGCCAGCAGCACGTGGGGGGGGCCAAACACTGAAGCTTTCTTT
TRBD1 TRBJ1-1 15 NA TRBV5-1 CASSQPGQGAPEAFF TGCGCCAGCAGTCAACCGGGACAGGGGGCGCCTGAAGCTTTCTTT
NA TRBJ2-3 12 NA TRBV4-3 CASSQGLDTQYF TGCGCCAGCAGCCAAGGTCTGGATACGCAGTATTTT
NA TRBJ1-6 14 NA TRBV7-3 CASSLEGNRSPLHF TGTGCCAGCAGCTTGGAGGGGAACCGGTCGCCCCTCCACTTT
NA TRBJ1-5 15 NA TRBV4-1 CASSQAQGSNQPQHF TGCGCCAGCAGCCAAGCACAGGGAAGCAATCAGCCCCAGCATTTT
TRBD2 TRBJ2-7 17 NA TRBV5-5 CASSLEVAGGFLEEQYF TGTGCCAGCAGCTTGGAGGTAGCGGGAGGTTTTTTGGAGGAGCAGTACTTC
TRBD2 TRBJ2-3 18 NA TRBV18 CASSPETSGTSSTDTQYF TGTGCCAGCTCACCAGAGACTAGCGGGACCTCGAGCACAGATACGCAGTATTTT
NA TRBJ2-3 12 few TRBV28 CASSPSTDTQYF TGTGCCAGCAGTCCGAGCACAGATACGCAGTATTTT
NA TRBJ2-3 15 NA TRBV6-1 CATIAIRGNTDTQYF TGTGCCACCATCGCCATCCGCGGGAACACAGATACGCAGTATTTT
TRBD1 TRBJ1-5 13 NA TRBV6-6 CAGGTGNDQPQHF TGTGCCGGGGGGACAGGTAATGATCAGCCCCAGCATTTT
NA TRBJ1-4 14 NA TRBV6-5 CASSSREGGEKLFF TGTGCCAGCAGCTCTCGGGAAGGCGGAGAAAAACTGTTTTTT
TRBD1 TRBJ2-2 16 NA TRBV25-1 CASSELPGGDTGELFF TGTGCCAGCAGTGAATTGCCAGGGGGCGACACCGGGGAGCTGTTTTTT
TRBD1 TRBJ2-7 15 NA TRBV4-2 CASSPSGQNLYEQYF TGTGCCAGCAGCCCCTCGGGACAGAACCTCTACGAGCAGTACTTC
NA TRBJ1-1 11 NA TRBV20-1 CSAGGNTEAFF TGCAGTGCCGGGGGGAACACTGAAGCTTTCTTT
TRBD2 TRBJ2-1 16 NA TRBV11-2 CASSLVDSGAYNEQFF TGTGCCAGCAGCTTAGTTGATAGCGGGGCCTACAATGAGCAGTTCTTC
NA TRBJ2-1 15 NA TRBV9 CASSVHGRGDNEQFF TGTGCCAGCAGCGTACACGGGAGAGGGGACAATGAGCAGTTCTTC
TRBD1 TRBJ2-7 11 NA TRBV19 CGVGQGDEQYF TGTGGCGTGGGACAGGGTGACGAGCAGTACTTC
NA TRBJ2-1 15 NA TRBV11-1 CASSLAGLSYNEQFF TGTGCCAGCAGCTTAGCGGGGCTCTCCTACAATGAGCAGTTCTTC
NA TRBJ2-1 16 NA TRBV11-3 CASSLVWHHPQNEQFF TGTGCCAGCAGCTTAGTTTGGCACCACCCCCAGAATGAGCAGTTCTTC
TRBD1 TRBJ1-1 13 once TRBV19 CASSRDSRTEAFF TGTGCCAGTAGTAGGGACAGTAGAACTGAAGCTTTCTTT
TRBD1 TRBJ1-2 17 NA TRBV7-9 CASSLYGTGGTNYGYTF TGTGCCAGCAGCTTGTACGGGACAGGGGGCACTAACTATGGCTACACCTTC
TRBD1 TRBJ2-7 15 NA TRBV6-1 CASSEAADRGYEQYF TGTGCCAGCAGTGAAGCGGCGGACAGGGGCTACGAGCAGTACTTC
NA TRBJ2-7 15 NA TRBV27 CASSLWGGPAHEPYF TGTGCCAGCAGTTTATGGGGGGGGCCGGCCCACGAGCCGTACTTC
NA TRBJ1-1 13 NA TRBV19 CASSQVRGTEAFF TGTGCCAGTAGCCAAGTCCGGGGTACTGAAGCTTTCTTT